The rows below give T cell receptor beta chains drawn from one sample of a study of early stage breast cancer tumors. Data came from immunoSEQ multiplex PCR; TCRdb stores just in-frame clones and leaves some out. The profile covers about 72,000 clones, with approximately 79% appearing a single time and 3.5% taken by the ten largest. Material: blood. All receptors derive from a person aged 60 to 70 with breast cancer. The CDR3 runs from the conserved cysteine through the conserved F or W. Each record gives: CDR3 DNA, CDR3 protein, CDR3 length, J gene, clone size, V gene, D gene. The D gene is left open where the match is weak. Size is stated for part of the rows, as once, few or many counts, or as a class when the clone is expanded.

TGTGCCAGCACCGAACAGGGGAGGAACACTGAAGCTTTCTTT | CASTEQGRNTEAFF | 14 | TRBJ1-1 | few | TRBV6-1 | TRBD1
TGTGCCAGCAGCCCCCAGTTACTAGCTGGGGACACCGGGGAGCTGTTTTTT | CASSPQLLAGDTGELFF | 17 | TRBJ2-2 | - | TRBV7-2 | -
TGTGCCAGCACCTCTAGTCGGGCGCAGTTCTTC | CASTSSRAQFF | 11 | TRBJ2-1 | - | TRBV28 | -
TGTGCCAGCAGCCTCTACGCGAGCACAGATACGCAGTATTTT | CASSLYASTDTQYF | 14 | TRBJ2-3 | few | TRBV14 | -
TGCGCCAGCAGCTTGGTTTCGGGCCCGAGCACAGATACGCAGTATTTT | CASSLVSGPSTDTQYF | 16 | TRBJ2-3 | - | TRBV5-1 | -
TGTGCCAGCAGCGTTAGCGGTCAAGAGACCCAGTACTTC | CASSVSGQETQYF | 13 | TRBJ2-5 | - | TRBV9 | -
TGCAGCGTTGCGGCAGGGGGGAGCTCCTACGAGCAGTACTTC | CSVAAGGSSYEQYF | 14 | TRBJ2-7 | - | TRBV29-1 | -
TGTGCCAGCAGCTTGAGGCAGCGTTCTATCGAGCAGTACTTC | CASSLRQRSIEQYF | 14 | TRBJ2-7 | - | TRBV5-8 | -
TGTGCCAGCAGTTCTTTTCAGGGAGAGACCCAGTACTTC | CASSSFQGETQYF | 13 | TRBJ2-5 | - | TRBV28 | -
TGTGCCAGCTCACGGGACAGTCACGAGCAGTACTTC | CASSRDSHEQYF | 12 | TRBJ2-7 | - | TRBV18 | TRBD1
TGTGCCAGCTCACCGAGACAAAACACTGAAGCTTTCTTT | CASSPRQNTEAFF | 13 | TRBJ1-1 | - | TRBV18 | -
TGCGCCAGCAGCCATCCCACCACGGGACTTCTAACCTACGAGCAGTACTTC | CASSHPTTGLLTYEQYF | 17 | TRBJ2-7 | - | TRBV4-1 | -
TGCGCCAGCAGCCAACAGGGGAGCACAGATACGCAGTATTTT | CASSQQGSTDTQYF | 14 | TRBJ2-3 | - | TRBV4-1 | -
TGTGCCAGCGGGACTGTCACAGATACGCAGTATTTT | CASGTVTDTQYF | 12 | TRBJ2-3 | - | TRBV9 | -
TGCGCCAGCAGCCCACAGGGACAGTATGGCTACACCTTC | CASSPQGQYGYTF | 13 | TRBJ1-2 | - | TRBV5-1 | TRBD1
TGTGCCAGCAGCCAAGTGAATGCAGGGACACGGACCCAGTACTTC | CASSQVNAGTRTQYF | 15 | TRBJ2-5 | - | TRBV14 | -
TGTGCCAGCAGCTTTATCTCCGGGAATGAGCAGTTCTTC | CASSFISGNEQFF | 13 | TRBJ2-1 | - | TRBV7-9 | -
TGTGCCAGCAGCTTAGCGGCGGGGGGGCCGGGGAATGAGCAGTTCTTC | CASSLAAGGPGNEQFF | 16 | TRBJ2-1 | - | TRBV7-9 | TRBD2
TGTGCCAGCAGCGTAGAGATAGGGTACGAGCAGTACTTC | CASSVEIGYEQYF | 13 | TRBJ2-7 | few | TRBV9 | -
TGTGCCAGCTCACCACCTGAGACTAGCGTCTCCTACGAGCAGTACTTC | CASSPPETSVSYEQYF | 16 | TRBJ2-7 | - | TRBV18 | TRBD2
TGTGCCAGCAGCTTTAGCGCTACGCACCCTTACACAGATACGCAGTATTTT | CASSFSATHPYTDTQYF | 17 | TRBJ2-3 | - | TRBV7-2 | -
TGCAGCGTTGATAATCGGGACACCTACACCTTC | CSVDNRDTYTF | 11 | TRBJ1-2 | - | TRBV29-1 | -
TGTGCCATCAGAGAGGGGAATCAGCCCCAGCATTTT | CAIREGNQPQHF | 12 | TRBJ1-5 | - | TRBV10-3 | -
TGTGCCAGCAGCACGGGACAGCCGAACACTGAAGCTTTCTTT | CASSTGQPNTEAFF | 14 | TRBJ1-1 | - | TRBV7-8 | TRBD1
TGTGCCAGAAGCTCTTGCGGTGAGCAGTTCTTC | CARSSCGEQFF | 11 | TRBJ2-1 | - | TRBV5-3 | -
TGTGCCAGCAGCCGCCAGGTCGCAGATACGCAGTATTTT | CASSRQVADTQYF | 13 | TRBJ2-3 | few | TRBV9 | -
TGTGCCAGCAGCTTAACTGATGGACTTACCGGAGATACGCAGTATTTT | CASSLTDGLTGDTQYF | 16 | TRBJ2-3 | - | TRBV7-3 | -
TGTGCCAGCAGCAATCAACAGGAGGGAGTGGGAAAAGCTTTCTTT | CASSNQQEGVGKAFF | 15 | TRBJ1-1 | - | TRBV6-6 | -
TGTGCCTCCAACCACAGGGATGGCACCGGGGAGCTGTTTTTT | CASNHRDGTGELFF | 14 | TRBJ2-2 | few | TRBV27 | -
TGTGCCAGCAGCGTAGAGGCAGGGCAAGAGACCCAGTACTTC | CASSVEAGQETQYF | 14 | TRBJ2-5 | - | TRBV9 | -
TGCACCAGCAGCCAAGTACAGGGGGAATGGGACACCATATATTTT | CTSSQVQGEWDTIYF | 15 | TRBJ1-3 | - | TRBV1 | -
TGCGCCAGCTCGGGACAGGGAGCCAATGAGCAGTTCTTC | CASSGQGANEQFF | 13 | TRBJ2-1 | - | TRBV5-1 | TRBD1
TGTGCCAGCAGCGTAGGGGGGTTAGGGTTAACCGGGGAGCTGTTTTTT | CASSVGGLGLTGELFF | 16 | TRBJ2-2 | once | TRBV9 | -